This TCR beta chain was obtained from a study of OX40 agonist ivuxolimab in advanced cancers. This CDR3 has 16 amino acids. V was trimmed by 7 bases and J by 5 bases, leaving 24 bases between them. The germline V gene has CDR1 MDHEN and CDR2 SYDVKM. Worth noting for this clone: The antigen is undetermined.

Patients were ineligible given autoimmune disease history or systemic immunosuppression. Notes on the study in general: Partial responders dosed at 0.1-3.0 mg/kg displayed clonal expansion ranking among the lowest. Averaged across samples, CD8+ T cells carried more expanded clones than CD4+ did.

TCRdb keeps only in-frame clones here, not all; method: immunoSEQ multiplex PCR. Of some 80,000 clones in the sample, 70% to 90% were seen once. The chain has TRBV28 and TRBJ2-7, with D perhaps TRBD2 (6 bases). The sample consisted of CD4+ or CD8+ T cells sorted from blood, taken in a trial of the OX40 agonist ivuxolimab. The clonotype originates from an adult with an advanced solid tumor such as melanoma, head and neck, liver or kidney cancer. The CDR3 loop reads CASTKASASAQNEQYF. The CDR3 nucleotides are TGTGCCAGCACCAAGGCATCGGCTAGCGCGCAAAACGAGCAGTACTTC.